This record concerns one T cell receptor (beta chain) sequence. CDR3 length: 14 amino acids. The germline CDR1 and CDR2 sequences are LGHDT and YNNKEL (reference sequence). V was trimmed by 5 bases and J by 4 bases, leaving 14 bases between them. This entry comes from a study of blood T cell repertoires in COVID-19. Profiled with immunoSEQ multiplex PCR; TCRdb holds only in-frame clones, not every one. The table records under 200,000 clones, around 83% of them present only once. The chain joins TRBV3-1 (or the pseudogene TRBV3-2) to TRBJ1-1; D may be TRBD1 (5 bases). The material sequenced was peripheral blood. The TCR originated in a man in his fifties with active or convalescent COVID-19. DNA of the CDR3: TGTGCCAGCAGCTCCCAGGGTATGTCCACTGAAGCTTTCTTT. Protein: CASSSQGMSTEAFF.